Reported below is one TCR beta chain. This record belongs to a study of blood T cell repertoires in COVID-19. Study processing details: Amplifying reference gene primers gave estimates of nucleated cell counts. Here immunoSEQ multiplex PCR was the method, and the copy in TCRdb shows in-frame clones only, minus some. V and J calls and clone size are given by that table; D and trimming were obtained from the DNA. The repertoire holds 80,000 or so clones, with roughly 80% as singletons. V was cut by 4 bases and J by 9 bases, with 15 bases left in between. The CDR3 contains 13 residues. In germline, CDR1 is WSHSY, CDR2 SAAADI.

The receptor was isolated from a woman in her sixties or seventies with acute or convalescent COVID-19. J is TRBJ2-5 and V is TRBV10-2, with a possible D match to TRBD2 (6 bases). Sequencing used peripheral blood. The CDR3 loop is CASSVPLALSQYF. CDR3 bases: TGCGCCAGCAGTGTTCCACTAGCTCTATCCCAGTACTTC.